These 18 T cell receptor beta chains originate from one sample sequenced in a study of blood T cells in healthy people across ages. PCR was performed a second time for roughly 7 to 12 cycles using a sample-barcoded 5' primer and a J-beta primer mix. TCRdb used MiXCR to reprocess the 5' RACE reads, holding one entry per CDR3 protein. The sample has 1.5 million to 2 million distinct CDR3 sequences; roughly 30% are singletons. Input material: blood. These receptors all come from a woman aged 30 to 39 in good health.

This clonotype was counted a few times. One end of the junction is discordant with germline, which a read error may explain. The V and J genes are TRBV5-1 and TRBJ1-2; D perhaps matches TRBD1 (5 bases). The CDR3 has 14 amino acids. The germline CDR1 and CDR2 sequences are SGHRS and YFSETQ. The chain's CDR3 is CASSSSVGGYGYTF. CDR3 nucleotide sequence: TGCGCCAGTAGCTCGTCGGTGGGGGGCTATGGCTACACCTTC.

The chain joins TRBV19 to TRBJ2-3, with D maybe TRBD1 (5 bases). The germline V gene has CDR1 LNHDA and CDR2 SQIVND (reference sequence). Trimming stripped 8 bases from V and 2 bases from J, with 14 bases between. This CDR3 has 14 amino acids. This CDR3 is CASGEQEYTDTQYF. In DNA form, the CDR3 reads TGTGCCAGTGGGGAACAGGAATACACAGATACGCAGTATTTT. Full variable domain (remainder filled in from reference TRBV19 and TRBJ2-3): DGGITQSPKYLFRKEGQNVTLSCEQNLNHDAMYWYRQDPGQGLRLIYYSQIVNDFQKGDIAEGYSVSREKKESFPLTVTSAQKNPTAFYLCASGEQEYTDTQYFGPGTRLTVL.

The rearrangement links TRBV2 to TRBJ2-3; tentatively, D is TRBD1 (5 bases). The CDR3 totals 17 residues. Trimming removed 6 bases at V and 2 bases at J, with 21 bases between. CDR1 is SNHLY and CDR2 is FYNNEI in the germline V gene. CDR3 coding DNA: TGTGCCAGCAGGAGAGGAGTGTCAGGGAAGCTCACAGATACGCAGTATTTT. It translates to CASRRGVSGKLTDTQYF.

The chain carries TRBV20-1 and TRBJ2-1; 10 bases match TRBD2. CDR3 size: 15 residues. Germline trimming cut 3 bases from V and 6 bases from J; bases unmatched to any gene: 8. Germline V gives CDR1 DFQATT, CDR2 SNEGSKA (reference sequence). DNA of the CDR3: TGCAGTGCTAGTCAGGCTAGCGGGGGTCCCAATGAGCAGTTCTTC. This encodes CSASQASGGPNEQFF.

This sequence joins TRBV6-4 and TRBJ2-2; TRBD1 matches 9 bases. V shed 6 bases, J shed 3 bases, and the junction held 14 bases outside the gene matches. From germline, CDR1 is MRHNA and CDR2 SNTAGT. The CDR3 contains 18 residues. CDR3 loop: CASSHQSLGTGYTGELFF. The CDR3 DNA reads TGTGCCAGCAGCCACCAATCTCTCGGGACAGGGTACACCGGGGAGCTGTTTTTT.

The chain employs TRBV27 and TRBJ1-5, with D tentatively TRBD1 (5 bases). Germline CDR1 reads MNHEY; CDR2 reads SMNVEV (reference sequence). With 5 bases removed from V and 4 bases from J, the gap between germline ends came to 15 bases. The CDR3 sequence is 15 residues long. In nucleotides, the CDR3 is TGTGCCAGCAGTGGCGGGACGGGGCTTAATCAGCCCCAGCATTTT. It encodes CASSGGTGLNQPQHF.

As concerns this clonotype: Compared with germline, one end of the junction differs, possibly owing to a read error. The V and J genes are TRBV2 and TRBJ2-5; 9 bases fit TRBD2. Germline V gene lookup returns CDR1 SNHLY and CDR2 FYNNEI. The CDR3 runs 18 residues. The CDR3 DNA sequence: TGTGCCTGCAGTGAGCGGGGGGACCGCTTTACGTGGCAAGAGACCCAGTACTTC. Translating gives CACSERGDRFTWQETQYF.

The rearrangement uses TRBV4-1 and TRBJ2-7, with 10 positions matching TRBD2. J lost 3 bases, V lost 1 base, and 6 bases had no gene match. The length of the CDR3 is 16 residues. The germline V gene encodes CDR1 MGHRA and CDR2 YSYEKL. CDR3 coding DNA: TGCGCCAGCAGCCAAGCTAGCGGGGGCCCCTACTACGAGCAGTACTTC. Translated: CASSQASGGPYYEQYF.

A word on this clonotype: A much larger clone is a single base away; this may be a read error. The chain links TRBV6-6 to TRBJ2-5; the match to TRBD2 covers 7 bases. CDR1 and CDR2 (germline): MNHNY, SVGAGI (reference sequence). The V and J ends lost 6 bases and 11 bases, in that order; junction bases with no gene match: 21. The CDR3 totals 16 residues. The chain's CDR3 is CASSHSGPTSPRGQYF. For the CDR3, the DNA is TGTGCCAGCAGCCACTCCGGCCCGACTAGCCCGCGTGGGCAGTACTTC.

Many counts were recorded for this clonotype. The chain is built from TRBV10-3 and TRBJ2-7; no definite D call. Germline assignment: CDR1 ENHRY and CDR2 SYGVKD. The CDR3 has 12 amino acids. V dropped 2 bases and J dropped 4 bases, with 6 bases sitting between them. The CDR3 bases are TGTGCCATCAGTGAGACTGATTACGAGCAGTACTTC. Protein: CAISETDYEQYF.

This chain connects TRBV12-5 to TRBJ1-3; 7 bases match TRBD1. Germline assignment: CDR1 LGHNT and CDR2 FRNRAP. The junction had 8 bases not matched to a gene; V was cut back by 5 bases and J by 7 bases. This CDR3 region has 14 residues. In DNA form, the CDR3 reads TGTGCTAGTGGTCTCAGGGGGTCTTGGAACACCATATATTTT. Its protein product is CASGLRGSWNTIYF.

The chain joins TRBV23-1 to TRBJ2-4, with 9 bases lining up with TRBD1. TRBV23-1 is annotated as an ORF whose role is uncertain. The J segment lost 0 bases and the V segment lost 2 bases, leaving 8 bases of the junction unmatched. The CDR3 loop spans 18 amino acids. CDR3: CASSQAGQGLLAKNIQYF. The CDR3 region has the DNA TGCGCCAGCAGTCAAGCCGGACAGGGGTTACTAGCCAAAAACATTCAGTACTTC.

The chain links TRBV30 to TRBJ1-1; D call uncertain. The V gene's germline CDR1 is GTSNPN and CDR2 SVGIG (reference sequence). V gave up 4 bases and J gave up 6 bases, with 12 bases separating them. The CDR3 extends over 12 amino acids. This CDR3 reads CAWTPHTSEAFF. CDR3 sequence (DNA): TGTGCCTGGACTCCTCATACGTCTGAAGCTTTCTTT.

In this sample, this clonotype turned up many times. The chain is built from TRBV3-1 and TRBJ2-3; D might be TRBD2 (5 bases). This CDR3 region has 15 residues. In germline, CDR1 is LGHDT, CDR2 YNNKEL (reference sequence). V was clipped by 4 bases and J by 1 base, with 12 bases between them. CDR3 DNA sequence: TGTGCCAGCAGCCTACTTAACGGGGGCACAGATACGCAGTATTTT. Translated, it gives CASSLLNGGTDTQYF.

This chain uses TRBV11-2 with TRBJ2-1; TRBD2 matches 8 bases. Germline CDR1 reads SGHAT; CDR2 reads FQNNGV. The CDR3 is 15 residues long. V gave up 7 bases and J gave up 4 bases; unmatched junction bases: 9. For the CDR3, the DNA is TGTGCCAGCACCAGGGAGACTAGCGTTTACAATGAGCAGTTCTTC. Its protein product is CASTRETSVYNEQFF.

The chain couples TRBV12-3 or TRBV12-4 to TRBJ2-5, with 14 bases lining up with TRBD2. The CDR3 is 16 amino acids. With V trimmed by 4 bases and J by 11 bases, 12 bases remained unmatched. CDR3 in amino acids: CASSSTGLAGDNEQYF. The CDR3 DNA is TGTGCCAGCAGTTCCACGGGACTAGCGGGGGACAATGAGCAGTACTTC.

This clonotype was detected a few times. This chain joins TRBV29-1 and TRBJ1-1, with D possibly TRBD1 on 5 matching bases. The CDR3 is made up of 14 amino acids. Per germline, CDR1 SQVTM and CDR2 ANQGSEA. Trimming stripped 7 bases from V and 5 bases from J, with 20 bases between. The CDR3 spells CSAQRGGSGTEAFF. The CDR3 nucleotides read TGCAGCGCCCAAAGGGGCGGCTCGGGGACTGAAGCTTTCTTT.

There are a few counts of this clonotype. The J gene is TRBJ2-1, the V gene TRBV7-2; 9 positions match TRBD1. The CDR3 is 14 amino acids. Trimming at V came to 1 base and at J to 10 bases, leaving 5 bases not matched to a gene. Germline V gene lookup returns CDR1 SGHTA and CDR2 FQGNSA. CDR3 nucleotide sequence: TGTGCCAGCAGCTTAGTATCTGGACAGGGGGAGCAGTTCTTC. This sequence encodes CASSLVSGQGEQFF.